The rows below give T cell receptor beta chains drawn from one sample of a study of shared clonotypes between healthy human individuals. Repertoires were generated with immunoSEQ multiplex PCR, while TCRdb's copy carries only in-frame clones and drops some. The sample consists of around 1.5 million clones, 98% of them appearing once. Sequences were obtained from naive CD4+ T cells sorted from blood. These TCRs come from a young man in good health. Each CDR3 is given with its conserved first and last residue.

v_gene: TRBV5-1; j_gene: TRBJ2-1; CDR3aa: CASSYGLAGGEYNEQFF
v_gene: TRBV19; j_gene: TRBJ1-1; CDR3aa: CASSMDRGTEAFF
v_gene: TRBV19; j_gene: TRBJ2-1; CDR3aa: CASSGQPKSYNEQFF
v_gene: TRBV5-1; j_gene: TRBJ2-5; CDR3aa: CASSLGGTEGTQYF
v_gene: TRBV9; j_gene: TRBJ2-1; CDR3aa: CASSVVGGAYNEQFF
v_gene: TRBV10-3; j_gene: TRBJ1-1; CDR3aa: CAVGTGVNTEAFF
v_gene: TRBV30; j_gene: TRBJ1-2; CDR3aa: CAWSATGVYGYTF
v_gene: TRBV7-9; j_gene: TRBJ1-1; CDR3aa: CASSPYGTGVRNTEAFF
v_gene: TRBV5-1; j_gene: TRBJ2-1; CDR3aa: CASSLPGQGYDEQFF
v_gene: TRBV9; j_gene: TRBJ2-3; CDR3aa: CASSLGLLPGDTQYF
v_gene: TRBV19; j_gene: TRBJ2-7; CDR3aa: CASSTGTSGRGGEQYF
v_gene: TRBV4-2; j_gene: TRBJ1-2; CDR3aa: CASSQDRNGYTF
v_gene: TRBV28; j_gene: TRBJ1-5; CDR3aa: CASTTGGQPQHF
v_gene: TRBV5-1; j_gene: TRBJ1-1; CDR3aa: CASSLGTGENTEAFF
v_gene: TRBV11-2; j_gene: TRBJ1-1; CDR3aa: CASSLTGRSTEAFF
v_gene: TRBV6-5; j_gene: TRBJ1-2; CDR3aa: CASSYNGQANYGYTF
v_gene: TRBV11-2; j_gene: TRBJ1-1; CDR3aa: CASSSKQNTEAFF
v_gene: TRBV11-3; j_gene: TRBJ2-5; CDR3aa: CASSLGVVEQETQYF
v_gene: TRBV7-9; j_gene: TRBJ1-5; CDR3aa: CASSPTSNQPQHF
v_gene: TRBV15; j_gene: TRBJ1-5; CDR3aa: CATRSGTGGQPQHF
v_gene: TRBV5-1; j_gene: TRBJ2-6; CDR3aa: CASSLAGVGANVLTF
v_gene: TRBV4-1; j_gene: TRBJ2-1; CDR3aa: CASSQVVGLKFF
v_gene: TRBV19; j_gene: TRBJ2-5; CDR3aa: CASSILAGGPQETQYF
v_gene: TRBV7-2; j_gene: TRBJ2-7; CDR3aa: CASSPGLAVYGQYF
v_gene: TRBV15; j_gene: TRBJ2-5; CDR3aa: CATRKPGLAFETQYF
v_gene: TRBV11-3; j_gene: TRBJ1-1; CDR3aa: CASSSRTGEATFF
v_gene: TRBV19; j_gene: TRBJ2-3; CDR3aa: CASSIEPGLAGGEDTQYF
v_gene: TRBV10-3; j_gene: TRBJ2-1; CDR3aa: CAISESKVGLAGGGNEQFF
v_gene: TRBV7-7; j_gene: TRBJ1-3; CDR3aa: CASSFRGYSGNTIYF